This TCR beta chain was identified in a study of T cell changes during pregnancy in multiple sclerosis. The CDR3 covers 15 residues. Losses at the gene ends were 2 bases for V and 6 bases for J; bases not matched to a gene: 5. The germline gives CDR1 SGHTA, CDR2 FQGNSA. The data were produced by immunoSEQ multiplex PCR, yet TCRdb's version contains in-frame clones alone and is incomplete. The table lists tens of thousands of clones, about 89% of them singletons. This sample comprised CD4+ T cells from peripheral blood mononuclear cells, obtained in the first trimester of pregnancy. This clonotype was sampled from a female donor with multiple sclerosis, enrolled in a pregnancy study. The gene calls are TRBV7-2 and TRBJ2-2; 8 nucleotides align to TRBD2. In DNA, the CDR3 is TGTGCCAGCAGCTTACGGGGGACTAGTCCCGGGGAGCTGTTTTTT. Translated, it gives CASSLRGTSPGELFF. Full variable domain (rest looked up from reference TRBV7-2 and TRBJ2-2): GAGVSQSPSNKVTEKGKDVELRCDPISGHTALYWYRQSLGQGLEFLIYFQGNSAPDKSGLPSDRFSAERTGGSVSTLTIQRTQQEDSAVYLCASSLRGTSPGELFFGEGSRLTVL.